This T cell receptor (beta chain) emerged from a study of blood T cell repertoires in COVID-19. Study details: Acute-phase and convalescent COVID-19 samples originated in the United States, Italy and Spain. PBMCs, B-cell-depleted T cells, or T cells were the source of the cDNA or gDNA that made up the material.

This CDR3 is built from 14 residues. V was trimmed by 5 bases and J by 5 bases, leaving 12 bases between them. From germline, CDR1 is LNHNV and CDR2 YYDKDF (reference sequence). In the original workflow: Amplification with reference gene primers provided the estimates of nucleated cell counts. TCRdb's copy holds only in-frame clones and misses some; the assay was immunoSEQ multiplex PCR. Clonal size and the V and J genes are those of that table, whereas D and trimming came from the DNA. This sample has around 120,000 clones, with over 80% found just once. The sequence came from a woman in her 70s with acute or convalescent COVID-19. The gene calls are TRBV15 and TRBJ2-2; D ambiguous. Sequences were obtained from peripheral blood. As DNA, the CDR3 is TGTGCCACCAGCGGAATCCTAGTAACCGGGGAGCTGTTTTTT. Encoded protein: CATSGILVTGELFF.